This T cell receptor beta chain is drawn from a study of blood T cell repertoires in COVID-19. Original data processing: From reference gene primer amplification, estimates of nucleated cell counts were derived. Repertoires were generated with immunoSEQ multiplex PCR, while TCRdb's copy carries only in-frame clones and drops some. The DNA was the basis for D and trimming; V, J and clone size are from that table. This repertoire shows roughly 450,000 clones, about 90% found once; its top ten account for about 0.63%. The sequence was collected from a man between 18 and 29 years old who had recovered from COVID-19. Source material: PBMCs or T cells enriched from blood (not recorded which).

In nucleotides, the CDR3 is TGCAGCTCATCCACCGGGACATTGAACACTGAAGCTTTCTTT. Translated, it gives CSSSTGTLNTEAFF. This chain uses TRBV29-1 with TRBJ1-1, with D perhaps matching TRBD1 (6 bases). The length of the CDR3 is 14 residues. Germline values: CDR1 SQVTM, CDR2 ANQGSEA. The V end lost 8 bases, the J end lost 0 bases, and 16 bases lay between the germline ends.